The rows below give T cell receptor beta chains drawn from one sample of a study of cytomegalovirus exposure and HLA in healthy donors. Data came from immunoSEQ multiplex PCR; TCRdb stores just in-frame clones and leaves some out. The profile shows about 160,000 clones, approximately 84% of them singletons. Sequenced material: PBMCs. The receptors come from a male donor in good health and CMV-seropositive. CDR3s include the opening cysteine and the closing phenylalanine or tryptophan.

>TRBJ2-1|TRBV2
CASRLAGAGNEQFF
>TRBJ2-2|TRBV7-3
CASSPTPSGGGPGELFF
>TRBJ2-7|TRBV28
CASSTGLSPYEQYF
>TRBJ1-6|TRBV9
CASTMTGDSSPLHF
>TRBJ2-7|TRBV7-8
CASSSLAGAYEQYF
>-|TRBV28
CASSSLTGGPYEQYF
>TRBJ2-1|TRBV9
CASSATQGLKRERANEQFF
>TRBJ1-6|TRBV9
CASSVGGFDSPLHF
>TRBJ1-2|TRBV6-4
CASSEGHGYTF
>TRBJ2-2|TRBV6-1
CASRAVAANTGELFF
>TRBJ2-7|TRBV6-1
CASSSLTVTYEQYF
>TRBJ1-4|TRBV27
CASSLSSVSNEKLFF
>TRBJ2-3|TRBV18
CASSPDRGFTDTQYF
>TRBJ2-7|TRBV7-6
CASSFRGLGSYEQYF
>TRBJ1-6|TRBV25-1
CASSGKGGSPLHF
>TRBJ2-1|TRBV13
CASRASVYYNEQFF
>TRBJ2-1|TRBV19
CASTPPPTSGRTNEQFF
>TRBJ2-2|TRBV14
CASSHGTLAGELFF
>TRBJ1-1|TRBV27
CASSFLDRGTEAFF
>TRBJ2-7|TRBV6-6
CASSYSLAGGFEQYF
>TRBJ2-7|TRBV27
CASSPSRVDVHEQYF
>TRBJ1-5|TRBV4-1
CASSQFETSYNQPQHF
>TRBJ2-4|TRBV19
CASSGGQQNIQYF
>TRBJ2-3|TRBV18
CASSLDRGRGTDTQYF
>TRBJ2-2|TRBV5-8
CASSLNELAGNTGELFF
>TRBJ2-1|TRBV30
CAWDGSSYNEQFF
>TRBJ2-3|TRBV7-9
CASSAQGVSTDTQYF
>TRBJ2-4|TRBV11-3
CASSGTAGDGVIQYF
>TRBJ1-1|TRBV5-6
CASTGGVRDFDAFF
>TRBJ1-2|TRBV19
CASSIYRATLLLNYGYTF